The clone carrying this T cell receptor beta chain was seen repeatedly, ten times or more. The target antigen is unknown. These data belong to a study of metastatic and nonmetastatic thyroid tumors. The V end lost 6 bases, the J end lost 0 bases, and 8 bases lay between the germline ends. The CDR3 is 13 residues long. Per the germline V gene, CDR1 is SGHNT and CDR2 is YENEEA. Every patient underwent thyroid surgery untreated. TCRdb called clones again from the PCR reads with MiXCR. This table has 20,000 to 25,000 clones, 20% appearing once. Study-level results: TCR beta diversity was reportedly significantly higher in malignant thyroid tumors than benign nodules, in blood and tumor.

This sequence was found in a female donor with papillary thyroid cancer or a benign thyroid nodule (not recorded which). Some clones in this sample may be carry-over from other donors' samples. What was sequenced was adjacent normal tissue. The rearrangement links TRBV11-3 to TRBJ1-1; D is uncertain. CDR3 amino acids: CASRTSVNTEAFF. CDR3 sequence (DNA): TGTGCCAGCAGAACATCTGTGAACACTGAAGCTTTCTTT.